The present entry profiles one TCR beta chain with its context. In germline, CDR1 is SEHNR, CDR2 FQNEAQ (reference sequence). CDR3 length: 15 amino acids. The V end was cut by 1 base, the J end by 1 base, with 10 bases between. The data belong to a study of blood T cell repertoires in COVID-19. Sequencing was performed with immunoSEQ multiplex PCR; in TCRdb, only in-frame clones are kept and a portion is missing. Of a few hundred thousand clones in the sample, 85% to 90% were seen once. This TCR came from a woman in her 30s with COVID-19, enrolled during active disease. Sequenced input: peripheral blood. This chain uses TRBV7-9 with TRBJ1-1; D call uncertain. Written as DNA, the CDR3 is TGTGCCAGCAGCTTAGGGGAGGGATGGAACACTGAAGCTTTCTTT. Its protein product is CASSLGEGWNTEAFF.